This TCR beta chain was sequenced in a study of shared clonotypes between healthy human individuals. Assay used: immunoSEQ multiplex PCR; TCRdb lists only in-frame clones, some missing. Among 2,100,000 or so clones listed, around 95% were seen once. Germline V gene lookup returns CDR1 WSHSY and CDR2 SAAADI. The germline V and J ends were trimmed by 6 bases and 6 bases, with 11 bases remaining between them. This CDR3 is built from 12 residues. This receptor was identified in a man aged 18-30 years in good health. Sequencing was done on a sample of naive CD4+ T cells sorted from blood. The sample's subset: CD45RA+ positively selected. The rearrangement links TRBV10-2 to TRBJ2-5; D tentatively fits TRBD1 or TRBD2 (5 bases each). This CDR3 is CASRGEPQTQYF. DNA of the CDR3: TGCGCCAGCAGGGGGGAGCCTCAGACCCAGTACTTC.